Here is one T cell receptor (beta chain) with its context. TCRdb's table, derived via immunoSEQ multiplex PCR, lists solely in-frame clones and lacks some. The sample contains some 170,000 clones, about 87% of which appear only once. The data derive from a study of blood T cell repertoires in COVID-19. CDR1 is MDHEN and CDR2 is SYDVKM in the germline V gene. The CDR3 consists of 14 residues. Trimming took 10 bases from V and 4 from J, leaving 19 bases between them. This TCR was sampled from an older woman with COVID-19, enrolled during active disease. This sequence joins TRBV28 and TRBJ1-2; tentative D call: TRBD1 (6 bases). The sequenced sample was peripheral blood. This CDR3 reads CATVVGGPTYGYTF. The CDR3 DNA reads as TGTGCCACCGTTGTGGGGGGGCCTACCTATGGCTACACCTTC.